The 24 T cell receptor beta chains presented below share a single source sample, sequenced in a study of T cell responses to AZD1222 COVID-19 vaccine. Sequenced by immunoSEQ multiplex PCR; TCRdb stores in-frame clones only, minus some. Seen here are 95,000 to 100,000 clones, 70% to 90% observed once, and the top ten hold approximately 1.5%. The sequences come from peripheral blood, collected on day 0 of AZD1222 vaccination. The receptors stem from an adult in good health.

The chain employs TRBV28 and TRBJ1-2; no firm D call. The CDR3 runs to 12 residues. Germline CDR1 reads MDHEN; CDR2 reads SYDVKM. V dropped 5 bases and J dropped 4 bases, with 8 bases sitting between them. The CDR3 DNA reads TGTGCCAGCAGTGTGACGGCCTATGGCTACACCTTC. Translated: CASSVTAYGYTF.

The gene calls are TRBV6-2 or TRBV6-3 and TRBJ1-5; TRBD1 matches at 7 bases. This CDR3 spans 16 amino acids. V lost 2 bases to trimming and J lost 3 bases; unmatched junction nucleotides: 7. Germline CDR1 MNHEY, CDR2 SVGEGT. Here the CDR3 reads CASSYRGRGNNQPQHF. CDR3 coding DNA: TGTGCCAGCAGTTACAGGGGGCGCGGAAACAATCAGCCCCAGCATTTT.

Only one count was recorded for this clone. The chain carries TRBV2 and TRBJ1-5; TRBD1 matches 8 bases. Unmatched junction bases numbered 9, after V lost 7 bases and J lost 4 bases. CDR3 length equals 15 residues. The germline CDR1 and CDR2 sequences are SNHLY and FYNNEI. CDR3 DNA: TGTGCCAGCAATTTTGATAGACAGGGGAATCAGCCCCAGCATTTT. This translates into CASNFDRQGNQPQHF.

The genes are TRBV5-6 and TRBJ1-2; possible D gene TRBD1, 6 bases. V lost 0 bases and J 1 base, leaving 13 bases between the germline ends. This CDR3 is 16 amino acids long. Looked up from germline, CDR1 is SGHDT and CDR2 is YYEEEE. CDR3 region: CASSLADRELNYGYTF. CDR3 nucleotides: TGTGCCAGCAGCTTGGCGGACAGAGAGCTTAACTATGGCTACACCTTC.

This chain connects TRBV5-4 to TRBJ2-1; TRBD2 matches 9 bases. V trimming: 2 bases; J trimming: 5 bases; junction bases outside the gene matches: 5. This CDR3 has 15 amino acids. Germline CDR1 reads SGHNT; CDR2 reads YYREEE (reference sequence). In DNA, the CDR3 is TGTGCCAGCAGCTTTACTAGCGGGTCCCACAATGAGCAGTTCTTC. Translating gives CASSFTSGSHNEQFF.

The chain carries TRBV5-1 and TRBJ2-7, with D uncertain. The V and J ends lost 5 bases and 0 bases respectively, with 9 bases between them. The CDR3 totals 13 residues. CDR1 and CDR2 (germline): SGHRS, YFSETQ. The CDR3, as DNA: TGCGCCAGCAGTTTACCACTCTCCTACGAGCAGTACTTC. This encodes CASSLPLSYEQYF.

The chain is built from TRBV6-1 and TRBJ1-6; 7 nucleotides align to TRBD1. In germline, CDR1 is MNHNS, CDR2 SASEGT. The CDR3 runs 16 residues. V gave up 4 bases and J gave up 2 bases; unmatched junction bases: 5. Written as DNA, the CDR3 is TGTGCCAGCAGTGCCGACAGGGTCGCCTATAATTCACCCCTCCACTTT. This sequence encodes CASSADRVAYNSPLHF.

CDR3 coding DNA: TGTGCCACCAGTGATTCCCGGGGGGACCTGGGTACTTATCAGCCCCAGCATTTT. Translation gives CATSDSRGDLGTYQPQHF. V gene TRBV24-1 combines with J gene TRBJ1-5; D is possibly TRBD1 (5 bases). This CDR3 has 18 residues. Trimming shortened V by 2 bases and J by 5 bases, and 21 bases separated the two germline ends. In germline, CDR1 is KGHDR, CDR2 SFDVKD.

The chain has TRBV9 and TRBJ1-2; D unresolved. CDR1 SGDLS and CDR2 YYNGEE come from the germline V gene. This CDR3 has 14 amino acids. Trimming took 1 base from V and 3 from J, leaving 10 bases between them. The CDR3 nucleotides read TGTGCCAGCAGCGTATACAGCCTTGACTATGGCTACACCTTC. This codes for CASSVYSLDYGYTF.

The V and J genes are TRBV30 and TRBJ2-2; 14 bases align to TRBD2. Germline loops: CDR1 GTSNPN, CDR2 SVGIG (reference sequence). The CDR3 totals 14 residues. V was pared by 5 bases and J by 4 bases, with 0 bases of the junction left unmatched. The DNA for the CDR3 is TGTGCCTGGGGGACTAGCGGGGGCACCGGGGAGCTGTTTTTT. Its translation: CAWGTSGGTGELFF.

This chain uses TRBV30 with TRBJ1-2; D not resolved. Germline loops: CDR1 GTSNPN, CDR2 SVGIG (reference sequence). Trimming stripped 4 bases from V and 4 bases from J, with 13 bases between. This CDR3 spans 13 amino acids. The CDR3 nucleotides are TGTGCCTGGACCCCGGAGGTCGTCTATGGCTACACCTTC. It translates to CAWTPEVVYGYTF.

The rearrangement joins TRBV7-8 to TRBJ2-6; 14 bases match TRBD2. The length of the CDR3 is 23 residues. Germline trimming cut 5 bases from V and 2 bases from J; bases unmatched to any gene: 20. CDR1 is SGHVS and CDR2 is FQNEAQ in the germline V gene. Here the CDR3 DNA reads TGTGCCAGCAGCCTCCGGACTAGCGGGGGGTCGACGGACCACGGGACTGGGGCCAACGTCCTGACTTTC. Its protein is CASSLRTSGGSTDHGTGANVLTF. Full variable domain (rest looked up from reference TRBV7-8 and TRBJ2-6): GAGVSQSPRYKVAKRGQDVALRCDPISGHVSLFWYQQALGQGPEFLTYFQNEAQLDKSGLPSDRFFAERPEGSVSTLKIQRTQQEDSAVYLCASSLRTSGGSTDHGTGANVLTFGAGSRLTVL.

V usage is TRBV5-1 and J usage is TRBJ2-5, with 7 bases fitting TRBD2. Per the germline V gene, CDR1 is SGHRS and CDR2 is YFSETQ. J lost 3 bases, V lost 4 bases, and 6 bases had no gene match. The CDR3 has 14 amino acids. The CDR3 protein is CASSGRGMKETQYF. The CDR3 bases are TGCGCCAGCAGCGGGAGGGGTATGAAAGAGACCCAGTACTTC.

This sequence joins TRBV5-1 and TRBJ2-2; D is ambiguous. Deletions cut 7 bases from V and 3 bases from J, with 16 bases between. This CDR3 comprises 15 residues. Germline values: CDR1 SGHRS, CDR2 YFSETQ. This CDR3 is CASRVLQFDTGELFF. As DNA, the CDR3 is TGCGCCAGCCGCGTCTTACAGTTTGACACCGGGGAGCTGTTTTTT. The whole variable domain, remainder taken from reference TRBV5-1 and TRBJ2-2, is KAGVTQTPRYLIKTRGQQVTLSCSPISGHRSVSWYQQTPGQGLQFLFEYFSETQRNKGNFPGRFSGRQFSNSRSEMNVSTLELGDSALYLCASRVLQFDTGELFFGEGSRLTVL.

V is TRBV7-8 and J is TRBJ1-4, with D unclear. V lost 6 bases and J lost 0, with 14 bases in between. CDR3 length: 16 amino acids. Germline loops: CDR1 SGHVS, CDR2 FQNEAQ. The CDR3: CASSKPRIATNEKLFF. CDR3 nucleotide sequence: TGTGCCAGCAGTAAACCACGGATAGCAACTAATGAAAAACTGTTTTTT. The full variable domain, its missing parts supplied by reference TRBV7-8 and TRBJ1-4, is GAGVSQSPRYKVAKRGQDVALRCDPISGHVSLFWYQQALGQGPEFLTYFQNEAQLDKSGLPSDRFFAERPEGSVSTLKIQRTQQEDSAVYLCASSKPRIATNEKLFFGSGTQLSVL.

The V call is TRBV30, the J call TRBJ2-1; D remains unclear. V lost 1 base and J lost 8, with 6 bases in between. CDR1 is GTSNPN and CDR2 is SVGIG in the germline V gene (reference sequence). This CDR3 has 11 amino acids. CDR3 sequence (DNA): TGTGCCTGGAGTGAGCTCCATGAGCAGTTCTTC. Protein: CAWSELHEQFF.

The rearrangement links TRBV5-5 to TRBJ2-5, with 11 bases matching TRBD2. V trimming: 4 bases; J trimming: 5 bases; junction bases outside the gene matches: 10. Germline CDR1 SGHKS, CDR2 YYEKEE (reference sequence). This CDR3 spans 16 amino acids. CDR3 sequence: CASSPISGGAYETQYF. The CDR3 DNA sequence: TGTGCCAGCAGCCCAATTAGCGGGGGGGCCTATGAGACCCAGTACTTC. The full variable domain, with the rest looked up from reference TRBV5-5 and TRBJ2-5, is DAGVTQSPTHLIKTRGQQVTLRCSPISGHKSVSWYQQVLGQGPQFIFQYYEKEERGRGNFPDRFSARQFPNYSSELNVNALLLGDSALYLCASSPISGGAYETQYFGPGTRLLVL.

The J gene is TRBJ1-1, the V gene TRBV6-6, with D perhaps matching TRBD1 (5 bases). CDR3 length equals 17 residues. The germline V and J ends were trimmed by 6 bases and 4 bases, with 24 bases remaining between them. CDR1 is MNHNY and CDR2 is SVGAGI in the germline V gene (reference sequence). The CDR3 sequence: CASSRLGEDTQLTEAFF. CDR3 sequence (DNA): TGTGCCAGCAGCCGATTAGGGGAAGATACTCAGCTCACTGAAGCTTTCTTT.

The rearrangement uses TRBV10-3 and TRBJ1-2, with D unclear. The germline V and J ends were trimmed by 4 bases and 4 bases, with 16 bases remaining between them. In germline, CDR1 is ENHRY, CDR2 SYGVKD. CDR3 length equals 15 residues. DNA of the CDR3: TGTGCCATCAGTGTAGGGCCAGGAGTGGTCTATGGCTACACCTTC. This encodes CAISVGPGVVYGYTF.

The J gene is TRBJ1-2, the V gene TRBV4-2; D ambiguous. The CDR3 extends over 16 amino acids. Per germline, CDR1 LGHNA and CDR2 YNFKEQ. Trimming took off 0 bases at V and 3 bases at J, with 14 bases between the two ends. This chain's CDR3 is CASSQDSAAEDYGYTF. CDR3 bases: TGTGCCAGCAGCCAAGATTCTGCGGCGGAGGACTATGGCTACACCTTC.

This clone was detected once. V gene TRBV6-1 combines with J gene TRBJ2-7; 9 bases are shared with TRBD2. V lost 0 bases, J lost 4 bases, and 4 bases stayed unmatched. CDR3 size: 15 residues. CDR1 is MNHNS and CDR2 is SASEGT in the germline V gene. The CDR3 sequence is CASSEALAGLYEQYF. The CDR3 nucleotides are TGTGCCAGCAGTGAAGCTCTAGCGGGGTTGTACGAGCAGTACTTC.

The chain couples TRBV28 to TRBJ1-1; TRBD1 aligns across 8 bases. The CDR3 length is 14 residues. V was pared by 5 bases and J by 0 bases, with 2 bases of the junction left unmatched. Germline CDR1 and CDR2: MDHEN and SYDVKM. The CDR3 here is CASSLTGVNTEAFF. The CDR3 DNA reads as TGTGCCAGCAGTCTGACAGGGGTGAACACTGAAGCTTTCTTT.

The chain carries TRBV19 and TRBJ1-5; D is perhaps TRBD1 (5 bases). The CDR3 length is 13 residues. The V end was cut by 6 bases, the J end by 3 bases, with 9 bases between. Germline V CDR1 and CDR2: LNHDA, SQIVND (reference sequence). In DNA, the CDR3 is TGTGCCAGTAGCGACAGACTCAATCAGCCCCAGCATTTT. Its protein product is CASSDRLNQPQHF.

The chain uses TRBV2 and TRBJ1-3, with D perhaps TRBD1 (6 bases). The germline V gene encodes CDR1 SNHLY and CDR2 FYNNEI. V shed 7 bases and J shed 1 base, with 14 bases lying between them. The length of the CDR3 is 15 residues. DNA for the CDR3: TGTGCCAGCAAGGGGGGCATTGGGTCTGGAAACACCATATATTTT. As protein: CASKGGIGSGNTIYF. The full variable domain, its missing parts supplied by reference TRBV2 and TRBJ1-3, is EPEVTQTPSHQVTQMGQEVILRCVPISNHLYFYWYRQILGQKVEFLVSFYNNEISEKSEIFDDQFSVERPDGSNFTLKIRSTKLEDSAMYFCASKGGIGSGNTIYFGEGSWLTVV.